This TCR beta chain derives from a study of identical twins. About this clonotype: Its specificity is unknown.

Findings and limits, study-wide: Insertion counts were lower in abundant cord blood beta clonotypes, a trend that memory repertoires did not show.

A single record per CDR3 protein comes from TCRdb applying MiXCR to the 5' RACE reads. This table holds about 810,000 distinct CDR3 sequences, 9% to 15% found once. The data also belong to a second study, concerning yellow fever vaccine responses in identical twins. That work adds: The authors reported partly convergent, partly personalized vaccine responses in identical twins.

The source material was PBMCs. This TCR derives from a woman between 18 and 29 years old in good health.

The CDR3 bases are TGTGCCAGTAGTACGAACGTGGGACGGGTTGTGGAGCAGTACTTC. Translation gives CASSTNVGRVVEQYF. The genes are TRBV19 and TRBJ2-7, with D possibly being TRBD1 or TRBD2 (5 bases each). CDR3 length: 15 residues. CDR1 and CDR2 from the germline V gene are LNHDA and SQIVND (reference sequence). V gave up 4 bases and J gave up 7 bases, with 20 bases separating them.